Listed here is a single T cell receptor beta chain. The antigen is undetermined. Profiled with immunoSEQ multiplex PCR; TCRdb holds only in-frame clones, not every one. The sample includes about 980,000 clones, more than 75% of them seen just once. This sample was included in a study of shared clonotypes between healthy human individuals. About the study: A donor's plate count was three for CD4 naive and three for CD4 memory; CD8 naive had two and CD8 memory one.

The germline V gene encodes CDR1 SGHVS and CDR2 FQNEAQ. There are 16 residues in the CDR3. Trimming took 2 bases from V and 0 from J, leaving 11 bases between them. General study findings and limits: Some naive CD4 clonotypes, around 4.9%, turned up in common across several donors. How much donors shared clonotypes was expected to be affected by sequencing depth. Rarefaction demonstrated incomplete sorted-subset sequencing despite large depth.

Sequencing used memory CD4+ T cells sorted from blood. Subset meaning: CD45RA-negative fraction. This clonotype was obtained from a young man in good health. The rearrangement links TRBV7-8 to TRBJ1-3; unclear D gene. CDR3 protein: CASSLRTFSSGNTIYF. Here the CDR3 DNA reads TGTGCCAGCAGCTTACGGACCTTCTCCTCTGGAAACACCATATATTTT.